One and the same sample provided the 27 T cell receptor beta chains below, sequenced in a study of blood T cell repertoires in COVID-19. The method was immunoSEQ multiplex PCR; TCRdb's version includes in-frame clones alone and lacks a portion of them. The sample includes under 400,000 clones, around 90% of them seen just once. The sample consisted of peripheral blood. These TCRs come from a man between 18 and 35 years old with active or convalescent COVID-19.

The V gene is TRBV29-1, the J gene TRBJ2-1, with 8 bases that match TRBD1. Germline-derived CDR1 and CDR2 are SQVTM and ANQGSEA. Unmatched junction bases numbered 6, after V lost 4 bases and J lost 4 bases. CDR3 length: 14 amino acids. This CDR3 is CSVGDRGVYNEQFF. CDR3 coding DNA: TGCAGCGTTGGTGACAGGGGTGTTTACAATGAGCAGTTCTTC.

This chain uses TRBV4-1 with TRBJ2-2; 10 bases fit TRBD2. Germline V CDR1 and CDR2: MGHRA, YSYEKL. The CDR3 is 18 residues long. J gave up 4 bases and V 0 bases, and 8 bases lay outside the gene matches. The CDR3 region has the DNA TGCGCCAGCAGCCAAGATCCGCGAAGACTAGCGGGCACCGGGGAGCTGTTTTTT. Protein sequence: CASSQDPRRLAGTGELFF.

V is TRBV5-5 and J is TRBJ2-5; the D gene is possibly TRBD1 (6 bases). The CDR3 totals 16 residues. CDR1 and CDR2 (germline): SGHKS, YYEKEE (reference sequence). The V gene lost 0 bases and the J gene lost 0 bases, with 12 bases spanning the gap. CDR3 region: CASSLVAGAYQETQYF. Written as DNA, the CDR3 is TGTGCCAGCAGCTTGGTGGCAGGGGCGTACCAAGAGACCCAGTACTTC.

Here the CDR3 DNA reads TGTGCCAGCAGCGAAAGGAGTATAGTCACAGATACGCAGTATTTT. Protein: CASSERSIVTDTQYF. V is TRBV25-1 and J is TRBJ2-3, with D unclear. The CDR3 is 15 residues long. Germline V lookup: CDR1 MGHDK, CDR2 SYGVNS. V was pared by 6 bases and J by 2 bases, with 15 bases between.

The rearrangement links TRBV4-3 to TRBJ2-1; weak D call: TRBD2 (7 bases). Trimming took 0 bases from V and 2 from J, leaving 11 bases between them. This CDR3 is built from 16 residues. Per the germline V gene, CDR1 is LGHNA and CDR2 is YSLEER. The CDR3 is CASSQDGGAAYNEQFF. The CDR3 coding sequence is TGCGCCAGCAGCCAAGATGGGGGGGCAGCCTACAATGAGCAGTTCTTC.

The chain employs TRBV18 and TRBJ2-7; the match to TRBD1 covers 8 bases. The CDR3 contains 13 residues. Germline V lookup: CDR1 KGHSH, CDR2 LQKENI. After removal of 3 bases from V and 5 bases from J, the junction contained 3 bases not matched to a gene. This CDR3 reads CASSPDRVHEQYF. The CDR3 DNA reads as TGTGCCAGCTCACCGGACAGGGTCCACGAGCAGTACTTC. The variable domain in full, with the rest retrieved from reference TRBV18 and TRBJ2-7, is NAGVMQNPRHLVRRRGQEARLRCSPMKGHSHVYWYRQLPEEGLKFMVYLQKENIIDESGMPKERFSAEFPKEGPSILRIQQVVRGDSAAYFCASSPDRVHEQYFGPGTRLTVT.

The CDR3 coding sequence is TGTGCTAGTGGTTTCACTACCCGGGACAGGGGGTCTATCGGCACTGAAGCTTTCTTT. It codes for CASGFTTRDRGSIGTEAFF. The chain has TRBV12-5 and TRBJ1-1; 11 nucleotides match TRBD1. CDR1 and CDR2 from the germline V gene are LGHNT and FRNRAP. V gave up 3 bases and J gave up 4 bases; unmatched junction bases: 16. The CDR3 has 19 residues.

The genes are TRBV7-6 and TRBJ2-2; TRBD2 agrees at 16 bases. The J segment lost 7 bases and the V segment lost 4 bases, leaving 12 bases of the junction unmatched. Germline lookup yields CDR1 SGHVS and CDR2 FNYEAQ. There are 19 residues in the CDR3. This CDR3 reads CASSSSGTSGRAPIGELFF. The CDR3 region has the DNA TGTGCCAGCAGCTCATCGGGGACTAGCGGGAGGGCCCCGATCGGGGAGCTGTTTTTT. Looking up the rest from reference TRBV7-6 and TRBJ2-2 gives the full variable domain: GAGVSQSPRYKVTKRGQDVALRCDPISGHVSLYWYRQALGQGPEFLTYFNYEAQQDKSGLPNDRFSAERPEGSISTLTIQRTEQRDSAMYRCASSSSGTSGRAPIGELFFGEGSRLTVL.

V is TRBV19 and J is TRBJ2-1; possibly TRBD1 for D (5 bases). This CDR3 has 15 amino acids. Germline V gene sequence: CDR1 LNHDA, CDR2 SQIVND (reference sequence). Trimming pared 3 bases from V and 3 bases from J, leaving 12 bases between. The CDR3 protein is CASSIAGLYYNEQFF. The CDR3 coding sequence is TGTGCCAGTAGTATTGCAGGGCTTTACTACAATGAGCAGTTCTTC.

This chain links TRBV6-2 or TRBV6-3 with TRBJ2-5; 10 bases are shared with TRBD1. This CDR3 spans 20 amino acids. Germline V gives CDR1 MNHEY, CDR2 SVGEGT. The V segment lost 0 bases and the J segment 5 bases; nucleotides outside the gene matches: 18. The CDR3 nucleotides read TGTGCCAGCAGTTACTCAAGTATTTCCCGGACAGGGGGTATGTGGGAGACCCAGTACTTC. As protein: CASSYSSISRTGGMWETQYF.

The chain combines TRBV10-1 with TRBJ1-5; no clear D gene. The CDR3 extends over 17 amino acids. The germline gives CDR1 WNHNN, CDR2 SYGVQD (reference sequence). Trimming cost V 0 bases and J 4 bases, with 16 bases left between them. CDR3 region: CASSESKGTGQNQPQHF. The CDR3 nucleotides are TGCGCCAGCAGTGAGTCTAAAGGAACGGGTCAGAATCAGCCCCAGCATTTT.

This clone appeared once. The chain links TRBV4-2 to TRBJ2-1; TRBD2 aligns across 12 bases. J was trimmed by 7 bases and V by 0 bases; bases with no gene match: 4. The CDR3 runs to 16 residues. Germline loops: CDR1 LGHNA, CDR2 YNFKEQ. CDR3 in DNA: TGTGCCAGCAGCCAAGAACTAGCGGGAGGACGAAATGAGCAGTTCTTC. Its protein is CASSQELAGGRNEQFF.

The J gene is TRBJ2-3, the V gene TRBV11-3; D might be TRBD2 (5 bases). The germline CDR1 and CDR2 sequences are SGHNT and YENEEA. The V end was cut by 8 bases, the J end by 2 bases, with 11 bases between. CDR3 length equals 13 residues. CDR3 bases: TGTGCCAGCGGGCCGGGGAACACAGATACGCAGTATTTT. It codes for CASGPGNTDTQYF.

In DNA form, the CDR3 reads TGTGCCAGCAGTTACGGTGGGACAGGGCAACTTCAGTACTTC. Protein sequence: CASSYGGTGQLQYF. The chain has TRBV6-5 and TRBJ2-5; 9 bases agree with TRBD1. Trimming at V came to 2 bases and at J to 11 bases, leaving 9 bases not matched to a gene. Germline V gene lookup returns CDR1 MNHEY and CDR2 SVGAGI. The CDR3 runs to 14 residues.

This clone was recorded a few times. As DNA, the CDR3 is TGCGCCAGCAGCCAGACGGCAGCGAGCTCTGGAAACACCATATATTTT. This codes for CASSQTAASSGNTIYF. The chain combines TRBV4-1 with TRBJ1-3; D remains ambiguous. The germline CDR1 and CDR2 sequences are MGHRA and YSYEKL. V shed 3 bases and J shed 0 bases, with 12 bases lying between them. The CDR3 is 16 amino acids.

This clone was recorded a few times. The chain has TRBV7-9 and TRBJ1-2, with a tentative D call TRBD1 (5 bases). CDR1 is SEHNR and CDR2 is FQNEAQ in the germline V gene (reference sequence). Trimming pared 7 bases from V and 0 bases from J, leaving 21 bases between. The CDR3 has 17 residues. The CDR3 reads CASTSLVDKPTNYGYTF. CDR3 DNA: TGTGCCAGCACCTCATTGGTGGACAAACCGACTAACTATGGCTACACCTTC.

The chain combines TRBV6-2 or TRBV6-3 with TRBJ2-1; D is uncertain. Trimming removed 6 bases at V and 5 bases at J, with 20 bases between. The CDR3 extends over 16 amino acids. Germline CDR1 reads MNHEY; CDR2 reads SVGEGT. The DNA for the CDR3 is TGTGCCAGCAGCTCGAGAGCGAATGTAAGGAACAATGAGCAGTTCTTC. Encoded protein: CASSSRANVRNNEQFF.

CDR3 nucleotides: TGTGCCAGCAGCCAAGACAGGAACTCCTACGAGCAGTACTTC. Its translation: CASSQDRNSYEQYF. The chain recombines TRBV4-2 with TRBJ2-7; D ambiguous. The CDR3 runs to 14 residues. Per germline, CDR1 LGHNA and CDR2 YNFKEQ. V gave up 0 bases and J gave up 0 bases, with 6 bases separating them.

CDR3: CASTNRDTAYNEQFF. The CDR3 DNA sequence: TGTGCCAGCACAAACCGGGACACGGCCTACAATGAGCAGTTCTTC. The V and J genes are TRBV11-3 and TRBJ2-1; possible D gene TRBD1, 6 bases. This CDR3 is 15 amino acids long. Germline V gives CDR1 SGHNT, CDR2 YENEEA. Trimming removed 7 bases at V and 2 bases at J, with 15 bases between.

In its sample, this clone was seen a few times. J is TRBJ1-3 and V is TRBV28, with TRBD1 identical over 7 bases. The CDR3 sequence is 15 residues long. The junction had 4 bases not matched to a gene; V was cut back by 5 bases and J by 0 bases. Germline CDR1 and CDR2: MDHEN and SYDVKM. CDR3 nucleotide sequence: TGTGCCAGCAGTGACAGGGTGGGCTCTGGAAACACCATATATTTT. Amino acids: CASSDRVGSGNTIYF.

This clone has more than one count but fewer than ten. This chain uses TRBV6-5 with TRBJ2-7; 9 bases agree with TRBD2. Germline-derived CDR1 and CDR2 are MNHEY and SVGAGI. V was clipped by 9 bases and J by 1 base; unmatched bases: 7. The CDR3 is made up of 14 amino acids. Here the CDR3 DNA reads TGTGCCAGTCAAAAGCGGGAGGTTTCCTACGAGCAGTACTTC. Translated, it gives CASQKREVSYEQYF.

This rearrangement joins TRBV21-1 to TRBJ2-5; TRBD2 is the table's D call, not checked against the DNA. TRBV21-1 represents a pseudogene. The CDR3 sequence is 15 residues long. CDR3 nucleotide sequence: TGTGCCAGCAGCAGGGGACTAGCGGGGGGCGAGACCCAGTACTTC. Translating it yields CASSRGLAGGETQYF.

In this sample, this clone turned up once. The chain has TRBV29-1 and TRBJ1-1; no clear D. The CDR3 totals 13 residues. V lost 4 bases, J lost 0 bases, and 9 bases lay in between. Germline CDR1 reads SQVTM; CDR2 reads ANQGSEA. The CDR3 here is CSVGPRLNTEAFF. CDR3 coding DNA: TGCAGCGTTGGACCCAGGTTGAACACTGAAGCTTTCTTT.

In the case of this clone: The sample has other DNA sequences that encode this CDR3 too. The gene calls are TRBV7-9 and TRBJ2-7; D might be TRBD1 (6 bases). CDR3 length: 15 amino acids. Germline CDR1 SEHNR, CDR2 FQNEAQ (reference sequence). The V gene lost 5 bases and the J gene lost 1 base, with 15 bases spanning the gap. The CDR3 reads CASSHLGQGSYEQYF. The CDR3 DNA follows: TGTGCCAGCAGCCATTTGGGCCAGGGGTCCTACGAGCAGTACTTC.

The V and J genes are TRBV30 and TRBJ1-5; tentatively, D is TRBD1 (5 bases). The V gene's germline CDR1 is GTSNPN and CDR2 SVGIG (reference sequence). The CDR3 is 15 residues long. V was clipped by 2 bases and J by 0 bases, with 11 bases between them. CDR3 amino acids: CAWSYDSHSNQPQHF. For the CDR3, the DNA is TGTGCCTGGAGTTATGACAGCCATAGCAATCAGCCCCAGCATTTT. The full variable domain, with the rest looked up from reference TRBV30 and TRBJ1-5, is SQTIHQWPATLVQPVGSPLSLECTVEGTSNPNLYWYRQAAGRGLQLLFYSVGIGQISSEVPQNLSASRPQDRQFILSSKKLLLSDSGFYLCAWSYDSHSNQPQHFGDGTRLSIL.

The genes are TRBV19 and TRBJ1-5; 7 bases agree with TRBD1. Losses at the gene ends were 4 bases for V and 3 bases for J; bases not matched to a gene: 3. The CDR3 is 14 residues long. Germline V gene sequence: CDR1 LNHDA, CDR2 SQIVND (reference sequence). In nucleotides, the CDR3 is TGTGCCAGTAGTACGGGGACAGACAATCAGCCCCAGCATTTT. This sequence encodes CASSTGTDNQPQHF.

The chain couples TRBV27 to TRBJ1-5; D might be TRBD1 (5 bases). This CDR3 has 14 amino acids. CDR1 and CDR2 from the germline V gene are MNHEY and SMNVEV (reference sequence). V shed 6 bases and J shed 6 bases, with 15 bases lying between them. The CDR3 here is CASSKGSASQPQHF. The CDR3 bases are TGTGCCAGCAGCAAGGGGTCTGCGAGTCAGCCCCAGCATTTT.